These 10 T cell receptor beta chains share one sample of origin, sequenced in a study of blood T cell repertoires in COVID-19. Sequencing used immunoSEQ multiplex PCR; TCRdb keeps in-frame clones, though not all of them. This sample yields some 220,000 clones, of which 85% are seen a single time; around 3% belongs to the top ten. Material for sequencing was peripheral blood. These receptors were obtained from a man in his fifties who had recovered from COVID-19.

The chain has TRBV18 and TRBJ2-2; tentatively, D is TRBD2 (6 bases). This CDR3 spans 15 amino acids. The germline V and J ends were trimmed by 3 bases and 5 bases, with 13 bases remaining between them. The V gene's germline CDR1 is KGHSH and CDR2 LQKENI. CDR3 in amino acids: CASSPGTEGTGELFF. CDR3 nucleotide sequence: TGTGCCAGCTCACCTGGGACGGAGGGGACCGGGGAGCTGTTTTTT.

V is TRBV5-1 and J is TRBJ1-5; 8 positions match TRBD1. Looked up from germline, CDR1 is SGHRS and CDR2 is YFSETQ. This CDR3 region has 14 residues. V shed 5 bases and J 5 bases; nucleotides not matched to a gene: 6. The CDR3 sequence is CASRQGAGDQPQHF. CDR3 coding DNA: TGCGCCAGCAGGCAGGGGGCCGGGGATCAGCCCCAGCATTTT.

This chain connects TRBV10-3 to TRBJ1-2, with a weak D call TRBD1 (5 bases). Trimming removed 6 bases at V and 6 bases at J, with 17 bases between. This CDR3 is 14 amino acids long. Germline V lookup: CDR1 ENHRY, CDR2 SYGVKD. CDR3 nucleotides: TGTGCCATCAGCACCTCACAGGTTTTACATGGCTACACCTTC. It encodes CAISTSQVLHGYTF.

The CDR3 here is CASSGSRTSGNTGELFF. The CDR3 DNA reads as TGTGCCAGTAGTGGAAGCAGGACTAGCGGTAACACCGGGGAGCTGTTTTTT. The V and J genes are TRBV19 and TRBJ2-2, with TRBD2 matching over 10 bases. V dropped 5 bases and J dropped 2; count of bases not matched to a gene: 8. This CDR3 is 17 amino acids long. Germline V lookup: CDR1 LNHDA, CDR2 SQIVND (reference sequence).

The chain links TRBV3-1 (or the pseudogene TRBV3-2) to TRBJ2-7; no definite D call. Trimming stripped 1 base from V and 6 bases from J, with 7 bases between. The germline V gene encodes CDR1 LGHDT and CDR2 YNNKEL (reference sequence). CDR3 length: 12 amino acids. CDR3 DNA: TGTGCCAGCAGCCAAGCGAGCTCCGAGCAGTACTTC. Its protein is CASSQASSEQYF.

The chain employs TRBV6-5 and TRBJ2-7; a possible D gene is TRBD2 (6 bases). Trimming left V 4 bases short and J 7 bases short, with 8 bases between. Germline assignment: CDR1 MNHEY and CDR2 SVGAGI. CDR3 size: 11 residues. CDR3 DNA: TGTGCCAGCAGTTCTGCGGGGGAGCAGTACTTC. Its translation is CASSSAGEQYF.

The V gene is TRBV7-9, the J gene TRBJ1-1; D remains ambiguous. Trimming cost V 0 bases and J 11 bases, with 19 bases left between them. There are 15 residues in the CDR3. From germline, CDR1 is SEHNR and CDR2 FQNEAQ (reference sequence). The CDR3 DNA sequence: TGTGCCAGCAGCTTAGCACTCGAGACCAAAGAGGAGGCTTTCTTT. It yields the protein CASSLALETKEEAFF.

This clone was found a few times. The rearrangement links TRBV7-9 to TRBJ2-5; no reliable D call. Germline-derived CDR1 and CDR2 are SEHNR and FQNEAQ (reference sequence). The CDR3 covers 13 residues. V was trimmed by 0 bases and J by 4 bases, leaving 6 bases between them. The DNA of the CDR3 is TGTGCCAGCAGCTTAGCCTACGGAGAGACCCAGTACTTC. This codes for CASSLAYGETQYF.

V is TRBV14 and J is TRBJ2-1; 12 bases are shared with TRBD2. The CDR3 totals 19 residues. J lost 6 bases, V lost 0 bases, and 12 bases had no gene match. Per the germline V gene, CDR1 is SGHDN and CDR2 is FVKESK. The CDR3 is CASSQDSTSGSLSANEQFF. The CDR3 region has the DNA TGTGCCAGCAGCCAAGATTCGACTAGCGGGAGTCTTTCGGCCAATGAGCAGTTCTTC.

V is TRBV4-2 and J is TRBJ1-2; D possibly corresponds to TRBD1 (5 bases). V dropped 3 bases and J dropped 7 bases, with 15 bases sitting between them. The CDR3 sequence is 14 residues long. CDR1 and CDR2 from the germline V gene are LGHNA and YNFKEQ. Here the CDR3 reads CASSQAAGRLGYTF. The CDR3 bases are TGTGCCAGCAGCCAGGCTGCAGGGCGCCTTGGCTACACCTTC.